These 29 T cell receptor beta chains were all obtained from the same sample, sequenced in a study of Tregs in tolerant kidney transplant recipients (dated by TCRdb to the late 2010s). The sample's time point, from its label and the paper: blood sample drawn before combined kidney and bone marrow transplant. Library preparation employed the immunoSEQ multiplex PCR assay. Entries here come from immuneACCESS through TCRdb and include only in-frame sequences with V and J called. Some clones fail to appear in such tables; in the studies checked, an unresolved V gene covers under half of the shortfall, and the cause of the remainder is unknown. For this sample, the table gives roughly 48,000 clones. 0.85% of the sample comes from the top ten. Specimen: CD4+ T cells from blood, collected before the transplant. These receptors originate from a human donor who received a combined kidney and bone marrow transplant.

With regard to this clone: The read is 3 residues too short to cover the CDR3 end, so that end is filled in from the germline J gene. This sequence joins TRBV19 and TRBJ1-5; 9 positions agree with TRBD1. Germline assignment: CDR1 LNHDA and CDR2 SQIVND (reference sequence). Germline trimming cut 5 bases from V and 3 bases from J; bases unmatched to any gene: 2. There are 14 residues in the CDR3. The covered CDR3 bases are TGTGCCAGTAGTGGACAGGGGTACAATCAGCCC. Translation gives CASSGQGYNQP. The entire CDR3 sequence reads CASSGQGYNQPQHF.

With respect to this clone: The missing CDR3 end, 3 residues past where the read stops, is filled in from the germline J gene. This chain links TRBV10-3 with TRBJ1-1, with 10 bases aligning to TRBD1. CDR1 ENHRY and CDR2 SYGVKD come from the germline V gene. The CDR3 covers 14 residues. With 8 bases clipped from V and 7 bases from J, the junction kept 10 bases outside the gene matches. This CDR3 is CAISDGTGVDEAFF. The covered CDR3 bases are TGTGCCATCTCCGACGGGACAGGGGTCGATGAA.

CDR3: CASSAGLAGVEQFF. The CDR3 bases that were read are TGTGCCAGCAGTGCCGGACTAGCGGGAGTTGAG. This chain joins TRBV2 and TRBJ2-1; 13 bases line up with TRBD2. The sequence runs out 3 residues before the end of the CDR3; the remainder is reconstructed from the germline J gene. The CDR3 contains 14 residues. Per the germline V gene, CDR1 is SNHLY and CDR2 is FYNNEI. V shed 4 bases, J shed 9 bases, and the junction held 3 bases outside the gene matches.

With regard to this clone: The read terminates 3 residues ahead of where the CDR3 ends, so the germline J gene completes it. This chain links TRBV5-6 with TRBJ1-2; TRBD1 aligns across 7 bases. The V segment lost 1 base and the J segment 6 bases; nucleotides outside the gene matches: 6. There are 14 residues in the CDR3. Germline-derived CDR1 and CDR2 are SGHDT and YYEEEE. CDR3 DNA (partial): TGTGCCAGCAGCTTGCCGCGACAGGGTCATGGC. The encoded protein is CASSLPRQGHG. The complete CDR3 protein is CASSLPRQGHGYTF. The complete variable domain, with remaining parts taken from reference TRBV5-6 and TRBJ1-2, reads DAGVTQSPTHLIKTRGQQVTLRCSPKSGHDTVSWYQQALGQGPQFIFQYYEEEERQRGNFPDRFSGHQFPNYSSELNVNALLLGDSALYLCASSLPRQGHGYTFGSGTRLTVV.

About this clone: The observed sequence ends 3 residues before the CDR3 terminus, with the missing tail filled in from the germline J gene. V is TRBV6-1 and J is TRBJ1-5, with 7 bases fitting TRBD1. Germline CDR1 and CDR2: MNHNS and SASEGT. V shed 1 base and J 6 bases; nucleotides not matched to a gene: 6. This CDR3 comprises 15 residues. The covered CDR3 bases are TGTGCCAGCAGTGAAGGGGGGCCAGGGGGTCAGCCC. This codes for CASSEGGPGGQP. The entire CDR3 is CASSEGGPGGQPQHF.

About this clone itself: The read ends 3 residues early relative to the CDR3; the germline J gene fills the gap. The chain links TRBV2 to TRBJ1-4; 12 nucleotides agree with TRBD1. CDR1 SNHLY and CDR2 FYNNEI come from the germline V gene. J gave up 8 bases and V 6 bases, and 4 bases lay outside the gene matches. CDR3 length: 14 residues. CDR3 bases read: TGTGCCAGCAGGGGACAGGGGGCCTCGGAAAAA. Amino acids: CASRGQGASEK. The CDR3, in full, reads CASRGQGASEKLFF. Filled out from reference TRBV2 and TRBJ1-4, the complete variable domain reads EPEVTQTPSHQVTQMGQEVILRCVPISNHLYFYWYRQILGQKVEFLVSFYNNEISEKSEIFDDQFSVERPDGSNFTLKIRSTKLEDSAMYFCASRGQGASEKLFFGSGTQLSVL.

As concerns this clone: Sequencing ends 3 residues short of the CDR3 end; the germline J gene provides the rest. The V call is TRBV7-2, the J call TRBJ2-7; 7 nucleotides line up with TRBD1. This CDR3 region has 13 residues. V lost 6 bases, J lost 0 bases, and 2 bases stayed unmatched. Germline values: CDR1 SGHTA, CDR2 FQGNSA. The CDR3 bases that were read are TGTGCCAGCAGTCGGACAGGCTCCTACGAG. It codes for CASSRTGSYE. The CDR3 reads in full as CASSRTGSYEQYF.

For this clone: The read terminates 3 residues ahead of where the CDR3 ends, so the germline J gene completes it. V is TRBV29-1 and J is TRBJ2-3; D uncertain. Trimming removed 7 bases at V and 2 bases at J, with 4 bases between. From germline, CDR1 is SQVTM and CDR2 ANQGSEA. The CDR3 length is 10 residues. The DNA read from the CDR3 is TGCAGCGCTTACACAGATACG. This codes for CSAYTDT. The CDR3 in full is CSAYTDTQYF.

As regards this clone: The read falls 3 residues short of the CDR3 end, and the missing part is taken from the germline J gene. The V gene is TRBV5-1, the J gene TRBJ2-1; no definite D call. The CDR3 extends over 17 amino acids. Trimming cost V 4 bases and J 1 base, with 18 bases left between them. CDR1 SGHRS and CDR2 YFSETQ come from the germline V gene. The sequenced part of the CDR3 DNA is TGCGCCAGCAGCCCCGGGTACTCCACTGTGTCCTACAATGAG. It codes for CASSPGYSTVSYNE. The entire CDR3 protein reads CASSPGYSTVSYNEQFF.

To note about this clone: Read data end 3 residues before the CDR3 end; the end is taken from the germline J gene. The chain has TRBV19 and TRBJ2-5; 10 nucleotides align to TRBD1. Trimming took 1 base from V and 3 from J; bases not matched to a gene: 8. Germline CDR1 and CDR2: LNHDA and SQIVND (reference sequence). The CDR3 loop spans 17 amino acids. The CDR3 protein is CASSIGSKGQGKETQYF. The part of the CDR3 DNA that was read is TGTGCCAGTAGTATAGGGTCCAAGGGACAGGGGAAAGAGACC.

Note on this clone: The read terminates 3 residues before the CDR3 end, so the remaining end is supplied by the germline J gene. The chain links TRBV19 to TRBJ1-3, with no clear D. With 8 bases removed from V and 4 bases from J, the gap between germline ends came to 9 bases. Looked up from germline, CDR1 is LNHDA and CDR2 is SQIVND (reference sequence). The CDR3 contains 12 residues. The sequenced part of the CDR3 DNA is TGTGCCAGTTCCTATGTCGGAAACACC. Protein: CASSYVGNT. The complete CDR3 sequence is CASSYVGNTIYF.

Comment on this clone: The CDR3 end lies 3 residues beyond the end of the read and is filled in from the germline J gene. The chain uses TRBV20-1 and TRBJ2-1, with D perhaps matching TRBD1 (6 bases). The CDR3 extends over 20 amino acids. The V and J ends lost 5 bases and 0 bases respectively, with 29 bases between them. Germline V gives CDR1 DFQATT, CDR2 SNEGSKA (reference sequence). The CDR3 protein is CSAPGRGRGRGSSSYNEQFF. CDR3 DNA (partial): TGCAGTGCTCCCGGAAGGGGCCGGGGTAGGGGGTCAAGCTCCTACAATGAG.

As for this clone: The CDR3 is cut off 3 residues early in the read; its end comes from the germline J gene. The gene calls are TRBV5-1 and TRBJ1-1; 8 bases align to TRBD1. Germline lookup yields CDR1 SGHRS and CDR2 YFSETQ. The CDR3 totals 14 residues. J lost 0 bases, V lost 4 bases, and 2 bases had no gene match. The CDR3 loop reads CASSIQGVNTEAFF. The CDR3 DNA, read in part, is TGCGCCAGCAGCATACAGGGGGTGAACACTGAA. Looking up the rest from reference TRBV5-1 and TRBJ1-1 gives the full variable domain: KAGVTQTPRYLIKTRGQQVTLSCSPISGHRSVSWYQQTPGQGLQFLFEYFSETQRNKGNFPGRFSGRQFSNSRSEMNVSTLELGDSALYLCASSIQGVNTEAFFGQGTRLTVV.

As for this clone: The sequenced fragment ends 3 residues before the CDR3 boundary, so the rest is inferred from the germline J gene. This chain joins TRBV20-1 and TRBJ2-1; 8 bases map to TRBD1. Losses at the gene ends were 0 bases for V and 5 bases for J; bases not matched to a gene: 9. Germline CDR1 reads DFQATT; CDR2 reads SNEGSKA (reference sequence). The CDR3 has 16 amino acids. The CDR3 spells CSARDPRTGQHNEQFF. The CDR3 bases that were read are TGCAGTGCTAGAGATCCCCGGACAGGGCAACACAATGAG.

On this clone itself: Read sequence stops 3 residues before the CDR3 end, and the germline J gene provides the missing end. The rearrangement uses TRBV5-5 and TRBJ2-7; 9 nucleotides line up with TRBD1. V was pared by 0 bases and J by 0 bases, with 1 base of the junction left unmatched. Germline loops: CDR1 SGHKS, CDR2 YYEKEE (reference sequence). The CDR3 is 15 amino acids. The CDR3 sequence: CASSLETGGSYEQYF. CDR3 DNA (partial): TGTGCCAGCAGCTTGGAGACAGGGGGCTCCTACGAG.

Of note for this clone: The read ends 3 residues before the CDR3 terminus; that terminus is restored from the germline J gene. The chain joins TRBV5-5 to TRBJ2-1; 9 bases align to TRBD1. The V segment lost 4 bases and the J segment 9 bases; nucleotides outside the gene matches: 11. Germline-derived CDR1 and CDR2 are SGHKS and YYEKEE (reference sequence). The CDR3 is 15 residues long. The CDR3: CASSPTGTGIFEQFF. The CDR3 DNA, read in part, is TGTGCCAGCAGCCCGACCGGGACAGGGATTTTTGAG.

Turning to this clone: The read is 3 residues too short to cover the CDR3 end, so that end is filled in from the germline J gene. The rearrangement joins TRBV20-1 to TRBJ2-1; TRBD1 matches 8 bases. The germline gives CDR1 DFQATT, CDR2 SNEGSKA (reference sequence). Trimming took 5 bases from V and 5 from J; bases not matched to a gene: 8. The CDR3 is 14 amino acids. The part of the CDR3 DNA that was read is TGCAGTGCTCCTCCGGACAGGGTTGACAATGAG. Translation: CSAPPDRVDNE. The whole CDR3 sequence is CSAPPDRVDNEQFF.

With regard to this clone: The read terminates 3 residues ahead of where the CDR3 ends, so the germline J gene completes it. The rearrangement joins TRBV29-1 to TRBJ2-7; 7 bases map to TRBD1. The CDR3 spans 15 residues. After removal of 1 base from V and 3 bases from J, the junction contained 9 bases not matched to a gene. Germline values: CDR1 SQVTM, CDR2 ANQGSEA. The DNA read from the CDR3 is TGCAGCGTTGAAGGGCCCCGAGGGGGCGGCTACGAG. Translating it yields CSVEGPRGGGYE. The full CDR3 sequence reads CSVEGPRGGGYEQYF.

As to this clone: Sequencing ends 3 residues short of the CDR3 end; the germline J gene provides the rest. The V gene is TRBV7-3, the J gene TRBJ2-7; D gene ambiguous. The V gene's germline CDR1 is SGHTA and CDR2 FQGTGA. CDR3 size: 13 residues. The V end was cut by 4 bases, the J end by 4 bases, with 11 bases between. CDR3 DNA (partial): TGTGCCAGCAGCTCATTTCAAGGTTACGAG. Protein: CASSSFQGYE. The full CDR3 protein reads CASSSFQGYEQYF.

On this clone: From the germline J gene comes the end of the CDR3, since the read stops 3 residues before it. The chain is built from TRBV30 and TRBJ1-6, with D possibly matching TRBD1 (5 bases). In germline, CDR1 is GTSNPN, CDR2 SVGIG (reference sequence). V was clipped by 0 bases and J by 10 bases, with 16 bases between them. The CDR3 spans 15 residues. CDR3 sequence reads: CAWSVLGGFGSPLHF. The CDR3 bases that were read are TGTGCCTGGAGTGTACTGGGGGGTTTTGGCTCACCC.

Notes on this clone: With the read ending 3 residues before the CDR3 end, the germline J gene is used to fill in that end. V is TRBV20-1 and J is TRBJ2-5; 7 bases map to TRBD2. Germline V gene data show CDR1 as DFQATT and CDR2 as SNEGSKA (reference sequence). The V segment lost 3 bases and the J segment 4 bases; nucleotides outside the gene matches: 2. CDR3 length equals 12 residues. The part of the CDR3 DNA that was read is TGCAGTGCTAGTAAGCGGGGAGAGACC. Its protein is CSASKRGET. Given in full, the CDR3 is CSASKRGETQYF.

A remark on this clone: The read gets to within 3 residues of the CDR3 end, and the germline J gene fills in the rest. The chain recombines TRBV10-3 with TRBJ2-7; 10 positions match TRBD2. The CDR3 covers 14 residues. CDR1 is ENHRY and CDR2 is SYGVKD in the germline V gene. V dropped 6 bases and J dropped 1; count of bases not matched to a gene: 3. The CDR3 DNA, read in part, is TGTGCCATCAGCGAAGCGGGAGGGTCCTACGAG. This translates into CAISEAGGSYE. The whole CDR3 reads CAISEAGGSYEQYF.

With respect to this clone: The CDR3 is cut off 3 residues early in the read; its end comes from the germline J gene. The chain is built from TRBV5-4 and TRBJ2-3; D may correspond to TRBD1 or TRBD2 (7 bases each). Germline loops: CDR1 SGHNT, CDR2 YYREEE (reference sequence). V was shortened by 6 bases and J by 6 bases, with 20 bases between the two germline ends. The CDR3 is made up of 15 amino acids. CDR3 protein: CASTTTLGGGDTQYF. The CDR3 DNA, read in part, is TGTGCCAGCACCACTACCCTGGGAGGGGGCGATACG.

To note about this clone: The DNA ends 3 residues before the CDR3 does, and the rest of the CDR3 is filled in from the germline J gene. Other DNA sequences in the same sample also yield this CDR3. The V gene is TRBV18, the J gene TRBJ2-5; weak D call: TRBD1 (5 bases). Germline loops: CDR1 KGHSH, CDR2 LQKENI. The CDR3 covers 12 residues. V was trimmed by 2 bases and J by 5 bases, leaving 6 bases between them. The covered CDR3 bases are TGTGCCAGCTCACCAAAGGGGGAGACC. It translates to CASSPKGET. The whole CDR3 region reads CASSPKGETQYF.

Details on this clone: One junction end disagrees with the germline gene, perhaps due to a read error. The missing CDR3 end, 3 residues past where the read stops, is filled in from the germline J gene. V usage is TRBV7-3 and J usage is TRBJ2-2; D may be TRBD1 (6 bases). Per the germline V gene, CDR1 is SGHTA and CDR2 is FQGTGA. The CDR3 totals 15 residues. The DNA read from the CDR3 is TGTGCCAGCAGCGCACAGGGTCGGAACATCGGGGAG. Translating it yields CASSAQGRNIGE. The entire CDR3 sequence reads CASSAQGRNIGELFF.

The DNA read from the CDR3 is TGTGCCAGCAGCTCCTCACTTTACAATGAG. This sequence encodes CASSSSLYNE. The full CDR3 sequence reads CASSSSLYNEQFF. This chain uses TRBV7-2 with TRBJ2-1, with D unresolved. The CDR3 end lies 3 residues beyond the end of the read and is filled in from the germline J gene. This CDR3 contains 13 residues. Germline V lookup: CDR1 SGHTA, CDR2 FQGNSA. V was cut by 4 bases and J by 4 bases, with 8 bases left in between.

Details on this clone: The read gets to within 3 residues of the CDR3 end, and the germline J gene fills in the rest. This chain uses TRBV7-2 with TRBJ2-3, with 11 bases fitting TRBD2. Germline V gene sequence: CDR1 SGHTA, CDR2 FQGNSA. Losses at the gene ends were 0 bases for V and 7 bases for J; bases not matched to a gene: 6. The CDR3 runs 16 residues. The sequenced CDR3 bases are TGTGCCAGCAGCTTAGCGGGTAGCGGGAGGGTAAATACG. It yields the protein CASSLAGSGRVNT. The whole CDR3 reads CASSLAGSGRVNTQYF.

With respect to this clone: Read coverage stops 3 residues before the CDR3 terminus; the germline J gene supplies the remainder. J is TRBJ1-5 and V is TRBV19; TRBD1 agrees at 9 bases. In germline, CDR1 is LNHDA, CDR2 SQIVND (reference sequence). The CDR3 length is 14 residues. V was pared by 4 bases and J by 4 bases, with 2 bases of the junction left unmatched. The CDR3 protein is CASSTGQGNQPQHF. CDR3 DNA (partial): TGTGCCAGTAGTACCGGACAGGGGAATCAGCCC.

As concerns this clone: The read is 3 residues too short to cover the CDR3 end, so that end is filled in from the germline J gene. The chain recombines TRBV19 with TRBJ1-5; 8 nucleotides agree with TRBD1. The CDR3 is 14 residues long. Germline trimming cut 3 bases from V and 5 bases from J; bases unmatched to any gene: 3. Per the germline V gene, CDR1 is LNHDA and CDR2 is SQIVND (reference sequence). The CDR3 sequence: CASSMTGDHQPQHF. The CDR3 bases that were read are TGTGCCAGTAGTATGACAGGGGATCATCAGCCC.